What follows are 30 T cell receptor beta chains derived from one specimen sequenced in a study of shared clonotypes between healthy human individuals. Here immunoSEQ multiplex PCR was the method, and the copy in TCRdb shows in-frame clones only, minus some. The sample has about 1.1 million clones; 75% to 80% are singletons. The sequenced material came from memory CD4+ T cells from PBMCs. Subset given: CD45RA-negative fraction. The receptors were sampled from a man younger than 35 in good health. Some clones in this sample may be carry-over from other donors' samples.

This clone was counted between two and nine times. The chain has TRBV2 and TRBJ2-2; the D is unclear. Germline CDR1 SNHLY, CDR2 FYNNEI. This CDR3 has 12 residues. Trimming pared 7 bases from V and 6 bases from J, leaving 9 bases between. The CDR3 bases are TGTGCCAGCACCGAGGCGGCCGGGGAGCTGTTTTTT. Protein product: CASTEAAGELFF.

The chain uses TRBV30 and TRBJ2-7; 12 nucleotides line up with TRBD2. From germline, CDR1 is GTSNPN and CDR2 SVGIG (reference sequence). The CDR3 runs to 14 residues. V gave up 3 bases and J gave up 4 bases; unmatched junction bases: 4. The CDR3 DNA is TGTGCCTGGAGGGTACTAGCGGGAGGTTACGAGCAGTACTTC. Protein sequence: CAWRVLAGGYEQYF.

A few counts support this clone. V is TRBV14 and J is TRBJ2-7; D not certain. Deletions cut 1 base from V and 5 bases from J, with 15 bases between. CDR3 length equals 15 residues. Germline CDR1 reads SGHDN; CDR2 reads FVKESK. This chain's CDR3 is CASSQVRVEDDEQYF. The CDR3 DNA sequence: TGTGCCAGCAGCCAAGTTAGGGTAGAGGACGACGAGCAGTACTTC.

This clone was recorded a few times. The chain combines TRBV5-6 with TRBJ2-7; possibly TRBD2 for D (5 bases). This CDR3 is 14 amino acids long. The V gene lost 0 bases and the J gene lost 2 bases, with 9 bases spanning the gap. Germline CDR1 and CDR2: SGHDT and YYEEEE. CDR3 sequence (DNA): TGTGCCAGCAGCTTGGCCAACGGGGCCTACGAGCAGTACTTC. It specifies CASSLANGAYEQYF.

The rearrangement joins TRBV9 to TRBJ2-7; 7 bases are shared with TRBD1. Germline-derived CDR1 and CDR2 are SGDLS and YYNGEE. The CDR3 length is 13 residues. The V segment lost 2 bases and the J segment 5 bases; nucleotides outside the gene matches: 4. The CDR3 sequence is CASSVTGANEQYF. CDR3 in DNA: TGTGCCAGCAGCGTTACAGGGGCCAACGAGCAGTACTTC.

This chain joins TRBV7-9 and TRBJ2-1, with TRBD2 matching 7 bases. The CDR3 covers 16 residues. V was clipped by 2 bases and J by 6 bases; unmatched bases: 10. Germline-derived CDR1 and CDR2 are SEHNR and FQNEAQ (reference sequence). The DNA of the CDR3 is TGTGCCAGCAGCTTATTTCTCACTAGCGCGCGCAATGAGCAGTTCTTC. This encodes CASSLFLTSARNEQFF.

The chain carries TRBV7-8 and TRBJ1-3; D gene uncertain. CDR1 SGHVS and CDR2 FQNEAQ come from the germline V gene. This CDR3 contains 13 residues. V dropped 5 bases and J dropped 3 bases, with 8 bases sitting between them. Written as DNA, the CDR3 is TGTGCCAGCAGCCCCCAAATTGGAAACACCATATATTTT. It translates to CASSPQIGNTIYF. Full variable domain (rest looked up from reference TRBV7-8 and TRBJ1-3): GAGVSQSPRYKVAKRGQDVALRCDPISGHVSLFWYQQALGQGPEFLTYFQNEAQLDKSGLPSDRFFAERPEGSVSTLKIQRTQQEDSAVYLCASSPQIGNTIYFGEGSWLTVV.

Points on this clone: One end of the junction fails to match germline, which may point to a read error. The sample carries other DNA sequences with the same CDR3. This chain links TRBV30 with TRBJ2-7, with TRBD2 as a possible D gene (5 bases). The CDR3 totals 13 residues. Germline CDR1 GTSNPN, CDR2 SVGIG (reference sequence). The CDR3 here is CAWGRTDSYEQYF. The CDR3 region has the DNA TGTGCCTGGGGACGGACGGACTCCTACGAGCAGTACTTT.

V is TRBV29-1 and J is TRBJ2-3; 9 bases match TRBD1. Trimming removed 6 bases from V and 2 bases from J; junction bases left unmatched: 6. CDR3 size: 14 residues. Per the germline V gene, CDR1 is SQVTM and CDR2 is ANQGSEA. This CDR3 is CSVGQGRPTDTQYF. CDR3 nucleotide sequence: TGCAGCGTCGGACAGGGGAGACCCACAGATACGCAGTATTTT.

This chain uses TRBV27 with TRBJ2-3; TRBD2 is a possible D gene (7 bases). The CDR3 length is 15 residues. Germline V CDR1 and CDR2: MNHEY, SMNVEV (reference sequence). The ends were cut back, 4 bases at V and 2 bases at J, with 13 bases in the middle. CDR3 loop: CASSWGGVITDTQYF. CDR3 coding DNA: TGTGCCAGCAGTTGGGGGGGCGTTATCACAGATACGCAGTATTTT.

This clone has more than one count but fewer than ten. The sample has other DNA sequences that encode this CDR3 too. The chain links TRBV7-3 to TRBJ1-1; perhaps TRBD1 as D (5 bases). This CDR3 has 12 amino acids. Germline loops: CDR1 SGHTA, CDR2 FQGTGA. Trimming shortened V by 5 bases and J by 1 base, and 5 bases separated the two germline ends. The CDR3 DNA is TGTGCCAGCAGCACAGGGAACACTGAAGCTTTCTTT. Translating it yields CASSTGNTEAFF.

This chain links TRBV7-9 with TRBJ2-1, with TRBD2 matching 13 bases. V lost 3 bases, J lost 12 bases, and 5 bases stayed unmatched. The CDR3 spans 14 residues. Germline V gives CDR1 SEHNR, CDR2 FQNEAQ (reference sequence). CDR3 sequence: CASSLGTSGAGQFF. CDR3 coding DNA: TGTGCCAGCAGCTTGGGGACTAGCGGGGCGGGGCAGTTCTTC.

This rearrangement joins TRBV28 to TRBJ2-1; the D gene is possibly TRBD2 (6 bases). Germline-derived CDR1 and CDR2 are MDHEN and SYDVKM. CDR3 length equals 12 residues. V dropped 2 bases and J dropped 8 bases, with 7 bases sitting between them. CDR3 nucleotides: TGTGCCAGCAGTTTACTAGCGTATGAGCAGTTCTTC. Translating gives CASSLLAYEQFF.

The CDR3 protein is CASSLITSANTQYF. The CDR3 bases are TGTGCCAGCAGCTTAATAACCAGCGCAAATACGCAGTATTTT. This rearrangement joins TRBV7-2 to TRBJ2-3; D gene ambiguous. The V and J ends lost 2 bases and 7 bases respectively, with 13 bases between them. Germline V gives CDR1 SGHTA, CDR2 FQGNSA. The CDR3 loop spans 14 amino acids.

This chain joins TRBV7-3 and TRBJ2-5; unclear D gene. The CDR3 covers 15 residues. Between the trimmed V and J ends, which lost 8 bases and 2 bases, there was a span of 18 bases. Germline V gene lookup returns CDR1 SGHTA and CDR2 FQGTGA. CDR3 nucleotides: TGTGCCAGCTCTAACACTGCGACGTCTCAAGAGACCCAGTACTTC. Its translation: CASSNTATSQETQYF.

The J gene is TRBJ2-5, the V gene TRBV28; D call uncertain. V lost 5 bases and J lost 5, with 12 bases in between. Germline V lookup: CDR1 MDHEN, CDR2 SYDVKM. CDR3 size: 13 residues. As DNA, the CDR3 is TGTGCCAGCAGTAGGACGGTTAGGGAGACCCAGTACTTC. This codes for CASSRTVRETQYF. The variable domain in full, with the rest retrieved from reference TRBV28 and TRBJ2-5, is DVKVTQSSRYLVKRTGEKVFLECVQDMDHENMFWYRQDPGLGLRLIYFSYDVKMKEKGDIPEGYSVSREKKERFSLILESASTNQTSMYLCASSRTVRETQYFGPGTRLLVL.

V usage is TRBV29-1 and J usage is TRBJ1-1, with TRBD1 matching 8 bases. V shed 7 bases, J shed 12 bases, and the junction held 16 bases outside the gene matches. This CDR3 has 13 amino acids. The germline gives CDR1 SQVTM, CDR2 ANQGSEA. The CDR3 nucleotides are TGCAGCGCCGGAGGACAGGGTAAAATCGGTACTTTCTTT. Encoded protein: CSAGGQGKIGTFF.

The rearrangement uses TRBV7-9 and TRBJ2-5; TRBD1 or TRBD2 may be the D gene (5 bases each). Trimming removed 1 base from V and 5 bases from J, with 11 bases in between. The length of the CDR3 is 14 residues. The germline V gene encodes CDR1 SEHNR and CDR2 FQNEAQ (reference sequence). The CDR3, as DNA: TGTGCCAGCAGCTTAGGCCAGGGAGTGGAGACCCAGTACTTC. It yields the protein CASSLGQGVETQYF.

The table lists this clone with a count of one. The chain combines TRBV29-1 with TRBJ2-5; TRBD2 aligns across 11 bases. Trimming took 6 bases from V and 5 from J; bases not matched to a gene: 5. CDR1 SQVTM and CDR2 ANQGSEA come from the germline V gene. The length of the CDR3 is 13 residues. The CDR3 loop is CSVQIAGGETQYF. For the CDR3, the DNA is TGCAGCGTCCAAATAGCGGGGGGGGAGACCCAGTACTTC.

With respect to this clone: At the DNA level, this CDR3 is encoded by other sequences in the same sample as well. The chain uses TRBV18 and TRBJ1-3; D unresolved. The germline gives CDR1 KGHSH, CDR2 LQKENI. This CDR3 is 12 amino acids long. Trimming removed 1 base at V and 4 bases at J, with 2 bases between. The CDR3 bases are TGTGCCAGCTCACCACGCGGAAACACCATATATTTT. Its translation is CASSPRGNTIYF.

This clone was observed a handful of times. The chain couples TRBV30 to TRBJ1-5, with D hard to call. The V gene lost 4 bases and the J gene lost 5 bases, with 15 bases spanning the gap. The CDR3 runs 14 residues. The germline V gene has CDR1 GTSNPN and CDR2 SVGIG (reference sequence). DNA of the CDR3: TGTGCCTGGATCACGGACCTTTCCGATCAGCCCCAGCATTTT. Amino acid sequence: CAWITDLSDQPQHF.

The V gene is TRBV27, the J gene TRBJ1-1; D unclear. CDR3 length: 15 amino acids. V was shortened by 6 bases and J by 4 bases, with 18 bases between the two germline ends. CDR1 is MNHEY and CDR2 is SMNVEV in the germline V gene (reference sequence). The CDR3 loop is CASRTRTAVGTEAFF. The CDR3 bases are TGTGCCAGCAGAACCAGGACGGCCGTGGGCACTGAAGCTTTCTTT.

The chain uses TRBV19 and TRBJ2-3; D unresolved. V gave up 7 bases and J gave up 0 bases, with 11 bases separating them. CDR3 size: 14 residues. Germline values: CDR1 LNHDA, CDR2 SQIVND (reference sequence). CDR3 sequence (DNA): TGTGCCAGTACTAAGGTGGGGAGCACAGATACGCAGTATTTT. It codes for CASTKVGSTDTQYF.

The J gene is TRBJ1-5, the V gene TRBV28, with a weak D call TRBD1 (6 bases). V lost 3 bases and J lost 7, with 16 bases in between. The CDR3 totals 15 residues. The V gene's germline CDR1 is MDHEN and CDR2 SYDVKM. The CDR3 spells CASSFGLRQDQPQHF. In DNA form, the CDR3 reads TGTGCCAGCAGTTTCGGTCTCCGACAGGACCAGCCCCAGCATTTT.

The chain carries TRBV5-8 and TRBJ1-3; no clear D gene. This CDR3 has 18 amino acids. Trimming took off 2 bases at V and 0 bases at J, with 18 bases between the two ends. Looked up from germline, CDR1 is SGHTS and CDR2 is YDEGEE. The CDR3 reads CASSFGGWQIDSGNTIYF. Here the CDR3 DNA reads TGTGCCAGCAGCTTTGGTGGGTGGCAGATCGACTCTGGAAACACCATATATTTT.

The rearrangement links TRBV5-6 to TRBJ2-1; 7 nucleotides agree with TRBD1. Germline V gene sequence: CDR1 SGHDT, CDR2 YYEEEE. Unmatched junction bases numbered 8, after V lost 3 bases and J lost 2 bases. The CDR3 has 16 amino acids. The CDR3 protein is CASSYHRGSTYNEQFF. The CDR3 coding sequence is TGTGCCAGCAGCTACCACAGGGGTTCGACCTACAATGAGCAGTTCTTC.

This chain's CDR3 is CASRRTPGGNYEQYF. For the CDR3, the DNA is TGTGCCAGCAGGAGGACCCCGGGGGGTAACTACGAGCAGTACTTC. The chain links TRBV28 to TRBJ2-7, with TRBD2 matching over 7 bases. This CDR3 contains 15 residues. Unmatched junction bases numbered 11, after V lost 6 bases and J lost 3 bases. Germline V CDR1 and CDR2: MDHEN, SYDVKM.

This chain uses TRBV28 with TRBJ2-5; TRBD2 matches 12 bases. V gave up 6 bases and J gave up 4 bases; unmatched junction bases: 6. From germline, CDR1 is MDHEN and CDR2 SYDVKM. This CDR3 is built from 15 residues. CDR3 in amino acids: CASRYLAGGAETQYF. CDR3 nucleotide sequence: TGTGCCAGCAGGTACCTAGCGGGAGGGGCAGAGACCCAGTACTTC. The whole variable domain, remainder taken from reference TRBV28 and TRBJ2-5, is DVKVTQSSRYLVKRTGEKVFLECVQDMDHENMFWYRQDPGLGLRLIYFSYDVKMKEKGDIPEGYSVSREKKERFSLILESASTNQTSMYLCASRYLAGGAETQYFGPGTRLLVL.

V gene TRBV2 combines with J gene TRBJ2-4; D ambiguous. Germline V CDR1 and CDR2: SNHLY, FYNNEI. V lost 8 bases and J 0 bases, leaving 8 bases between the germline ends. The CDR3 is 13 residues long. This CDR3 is CASGGLAKNIQYF. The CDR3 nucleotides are TGTGCCAGCGGTGGTCTAGCCAAAAACATTCAGTACTTC. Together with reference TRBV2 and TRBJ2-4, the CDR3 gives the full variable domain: EPEVTQTPSHQVTQMGQEVILRCVPISNHLYFYWYRQILGQKVEFLVSFYNNEISEKSEIFDDQFSVERPDGSNFTLKIRSTKLEDSAMYFCASGGLAKNIQYFGAGTRLSVL.

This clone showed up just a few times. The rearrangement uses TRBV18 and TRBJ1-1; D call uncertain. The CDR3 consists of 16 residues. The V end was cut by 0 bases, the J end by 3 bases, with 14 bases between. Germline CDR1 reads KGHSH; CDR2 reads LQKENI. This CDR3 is CASSPPLRNSDTEAFF. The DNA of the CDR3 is TGTGCCAGCTCACCACCCTTGAGGAATTCGGACACTGAAGCTTTCTTT.